Sequencing of this T cell receptor (beta chain) was carried out in a study of a mutant IDH1 vaccine in newly diagnosed glioma. Time point reported: baseline, week 1 (first vaccination visit). The treatment was: pre-vaccination baseline after standard-of-care therapy. The table came from immunoSEQ multiplex PCR; TCRdb's copy has only in-frame clones and leaves some out. The repertoire holds about 34,000 clones, with about 80% as singletons. A few counts support this clone. Sequencing was performed on peripheral blood mononuclear cells (PBMCs), taken from a glioma patient treated with radiotherapy, temozolomide or both. The clonotype originates from a man aged 50 or older with glioma. Some clones in this sample may be carry-over from other donors' samples.

The CDR3 DNA reads TGCGCCAGCAGCCAAGTGCCAGCGAACTATGGCTACACCTTC. The encoded protein is CASSQVPANYGYTF. The chain couples TRBV4-1 to TRBJ1-2; D gene unclear. Germline loops: CDR1 MGHRA, CDR2 YSYEKL. The CDR3 has 14 residues. The V and J ends lost 1 base and 2 bases respectively, with 8 bases between them.